The clone carrying this T cell receptor (beta chain) was recorded at least ten times. Antigen specificity is unknown. Making use of molecular barcodes, quantitative 5'-RACE generated TCR beta libraries. A single record per CDR3 protein comes from TCRdb applying MiXCR to the 5' RACE reads. Among 30,000 to 45,000 distinct CDR3 sequences, about 6.3% were seen once, and the ten largest hold roughly 12%. This sample was taken from a study of CD8 T cells in ankylosing spondylitis. Findings and caveats of the study: Some of the motif variants had earlier been found in reactive arthritis patients' fluid and blood. Typical of ankylosing spondylitis blood, it appeared, was a TCR beta motif of eight highly homologous variants.

Germline CDR1 WSHSY, CDR2 SAAADI. This CDR3 is 13 amino acids long. V gave up 2 bases and J gave up 0 bases, with 3 bases separating them. V usage is TRBV10-2 and J usage is TRBJ2-3; no clear D. This sequence was found in a male donor with ankylosing spondylitis or in good health (not recorded which). Sequencing used blood, either unsorted or a sorted T cell fraction (not recorded which). This chain's CDR3 is CASSETSTDTQYF. As DNA, the CDR3 is TGCGCCAGCAGTGAGACTAGCACAGATACGCAGTATTTT.